The rows below give T cell receptor beta chains drawn from one sample of a study of Ad26.COV2.S vaccination and SARS-CoV-2 variants. The repertoire was sequenced with immunoSEQ multiplex PCR; TCRdb's copy has only in-frame clones and lacks some. Of 85,000 to 120,000 clones in the sample, 80% were seen once. Sequenced here: peripheral blood, sampled after recovery from COVID-19. The receptors shown here come from a human donor who had recovered from COVID-19. Both conserved end residues are part of each CDR3. A D gene is named only where the DNA matches it firmly. Expanded clones are given a class, and other clones once, few, many or no size at all.

v_call	j_call	d_call	clone_size	cdr3_aa	cdr3_nt
TRBV7-6	TRBJ2-5	TRBD1	.	CASSLGTGGFQETQYF	TGTGCCAGCAGCTTAGGGACAGGGGGCTTCCAAGAGACCCAGTACTTC
TRBV2	TRBJ1-5	TRBD1	.	CASKLDRGPINQPQHF	TGTGCCAGTAAATTGGACAGGGGGCCTATCAATCAGCCCCAGCATTTT
TRBV5-5	TRBJ1-1	.	.	CASSLELRGAGTEAFF	TGTGCCAGCAGCTTGGAGTTACGGGGGGCGGGCACTGAAGCTTTCTTT
TRBV5-1	TRBJ1-3	TRBD1	.	CASTQDRVGGNTIYF	TGCGCCAGCACCCAGGACAGGGTAGGAGGAAACACCATATATTTT
TRBV3-1/TRBV3-2	TRBJ2-7	.	.	CASSQYAGNYEQYF	TGTGCCAGCAGCCAATATGCGGGTAACTACGAGCAGTACTTC
TRBV6-6	TRBJ1-1	TRBD1	.	CASSSTGTGGSEAFF	TGTGCCAGCAGCAGTACCGGGACAGGGGGCTCTGAAGCTTTCTTT
TRBV25-1	TRBJ2-3	.	.	CASSVSLDTQYF	TGTGCCAGCAGTGTTAGCCTGGATACGCAGTATTTT
TRBV5-4	TRBJ1-4	.	.	CASSLGPGAEKLFF	TGTGCCAGCAGCTTGGGACCGGGGGCAGAAAAACTGTTTTTT
TRBV11-2	TRBJ2-7	.	.	CASSLGVASYEQYF	TGTGCCAGCAGCTTAGGCGTTGCCTCCTACGAGCAGTACTTC
TRBV7-3	TRBJ2-2	.	.	CASSLRAEANTGELFF	TGTGCCAGCAGCTTAAGGGCCGAGGCGAACACCGGGGAGCTGTTTTTT
TRBV11-2	TRBJ1-2	.	.	CASSSPDGRRNYGYTF	TGTGCCAGCAGCTCCCCCGACGGACGGAGAAACTATGGCTACACCTTC
TRBV5-6	TRBJ2-2	.	.	CASRRMNTGELFF	TGTGCCAGCCGCCGAATGAACACCGGGGAGCTGTTTTTT
TRBV12-3/TRBV12-4	TRBJ2-7	.	.	CASSFREAHEQYF	TGTGCCAGCAGTTTTAGGGAGGCCCACGAGCAGTACTTC
TRBV10-1	TRBJ2-3	.	.	CASSREADTQYF	TGCGCCAGCAGCAGGGAGGCAGATACGCAGTATTTT
TRBV25-1	TRBJ2-7	TRBD2	.	CASSEYLAGVYEQYF	TGTGCCAGCAGTGAATATTTAGCGGGGGTATACGAGCAGTACTTC
TRBV19	TRBJ2-1	TRBD2	.	CASTQSSASGGRNEQFF	TGTGCCAGTACCCAATCATCGGCTAGCGGGGGGCGCAATGAGCAGTTCTTC
TRBV28	TRBJ2-7	.	.	CASSIPGTYEQYF	TGTGCCAGCAGTATCCCGGGGACCTACGAGCAGTACTTC
TRBV2	TRBJ1-2	.	.	CASSVQVIGGYTF	TGTGCCAGCAGCGTACAGGTAATTGGCGGCTACACCTTC
TRBV5-4	TRBJ2-2	.	.	CASSNGPGPTNTGELFF	TGTGCCAGCAGCAACGGACCAGGTCCCACGAACACCGGGGAGCTGTTTTTT
TRBV7-9	TRBJ2-3	.	few	CASSFTDTQYF	TGTGCCAGCAGTTTCACAGATACGCAGTATTTT
TRBV28	TRBJ2-7	.	.	CASSLTGPLIGEQYF	TGTGCCAGCAGTTTAACTGGCCCTTTGATTGGGGAGCAGTACTTC
TRBV5-4	TRBJ2-5	.	.	CASSSKTRSQETQYF	TGTGCCAGCAGCTCAAAGACTAGATCCCAAGAGACCCAGTACTTC
TRBV28	TRBJ1-2	.	.	CASSSDPQVIVYGYTF	TGTGCCAGCAGTTCTGACCCACAGGTTATTGTCTATGGCTACACCTTC
TRBV19	TRBJ2-3	TRBD1	once	CASGTGAGTDTQYF	TGTGCCAGTGGGACAGGGGCTGGAACAGATACGCAGTATTTT
TRBV29-1	TRBJ2-7	.	.	CSVRSTGTYEQYF	TGCAGCGTTCGGTCGACAGGAACCTACGAGCAGTACTTC
TRBV12-3/TRBV12-4	TRBJ1-5	.	.	CASTAGSQPQHF	TGTGCCAGCACCGCAGGGAGCCAGCCCCAGCATTTT
TRBV6-5	TRBJ1-2	.	once	CASRDPPTTNYGYTF	TGTGCCAGCAGAGACCCTCCGACAACTAACTATGGCTACACCTTC
TRBV27	TRBJ1-4	.	.	CASSSFEEGEKLFF	TGTGCCAGCAGTTCGTTTGAGGAGGGGGAAAAACTGTTTTTT
TRBV6-5	TRBJ1-2	TRBD1	.	CASSYITGGGYTF	TGTGCCAGCAGTTATATCACAGGGGGTGGCTACACCTTC
TRBV6-5	TRBJ1-5	.	.	CASSYQGQPQHF	TGTGCCAGCAGTTACCAGGGACAGCCCCAGCATTTT
TRBV5-5	TRBJ2-7	TRBD1	.	CASNQDRGTGYEQYF	TGTGCCAGCAACCAAGACAGGGGAACTGGATACGAGCAGTACTTC
TRBV19	TRBJ1-3	.	.	CASSIGGPGNTIYF	TGTGCCAGTAGTATCGGGGGCCCTGGAAACACCATATATTTT
TRBV3-1/TRBV3-2	TRBJ2-7	.	few	CASSQDVRGYYEQYF	TGTGCCAGCAGCCAAGATGTTCGAGGGTACTACGAGCAGTACTTC
TRBV28	TRBJ1-1	.	.	CASSIRRGTGNTEAFF	TGTGCCAGCAGTATTCGGCGGGGTACGGGGAACACTGAAGCTTTCTTT
TRBV7-3	TRBJ1-6	.	.	CASSQLWAVASPLHF	TGTGCCAGCAGCCAACTCTGGGCGGTTGCTTCACCCCTCCACTTT
TRBV4-3	TRBJ2-7	.	.	CASSQDHGGAREQYF	TGCGCCAGCAGCCAAGACCATGGGGGGGCGCGGGAGCAGTACTTC